The next 13 T cell receptor beta chains were all read from a single sample in a study of regulatory T cells in long-lasting Graves disease. Regarding time point: newly diagnosed GD, antithyroid drugs for less than 3 months. After RNA was extracted from PBMCs, the TCR library was made from it. Combining iRepertoire HTBI primers with Arm-PCR of CDR3 regions, the authors built TCR beta libraries. TCRdb itself ran the multiplex PCR reads through MiXCR, one entry per CDR3 protein. This table has 450,000 to 700,000 distinct CDR3 sequences, 13% appearing once. The same sample was also studied in work on T cells in Graves' hyperthyroidism and ophthalmopathy.

Here the sequenced sample was peripheral blood mononuclear cells (PBMCs), taken at new diagnosis, from a patient treated with antithyroid drugs. The source of these receptors is a man aged 25-40 years with Graves disease.

This clonotype was seen many times. The chain recombines TRBV24-1 with TRBJ2-7, with D possibly being TRBD2 (6 bases). V was clipped by 7 bases and J by 2 bases, with 32 bases between them. Per germline, CDR1 KGHDR and CDR2 SFDVKD. The CDR3 extends over 20 amino acids. CDR3 in DNA: TGTGCCACCAGACCGCCCAGAGACGAGACGAGTCCGGGAGACGCCTACGAGCAGTACTTC. Translated: CATRPPRDETSPGDAYEQYF.

With respect to this clonotype: This may stem from a read error, because a much larger clone lies one nucleotide away. The genes are TRBV6-1 and TRBJ2-5, with 11 positions matching TRBD1. The trim removed 6 bases at V and 5 bases at J, leaving 11 bases unmatched. Germline V gene data show CDR1 as MNHNS and CDR2 as SASEGT. The CDR3 sequence is 16 residues long. The CDR3 DNA follows: TGTGCCAGCAGCCAGTTGGACAGGGGGCGCGGGGAGACCCAGTACTTC. This gives the protein CASSQLDRGRGETQYF.

The sample holds a few counts of this clonotype. The chain joins TRBV20-1 to TRBJ2-7, with TRBD1 matching 7 bases. The CDR3 loop spans 15 amino acids. J was trimmed by 3 bases and V by 5 bases; bases with no gene match: 13. Germline CDR1 and CDR2: DFQATT and SNEGSKA (reference sequence). CDR3 residues: CSAVSAQGVSYEQYF. The CDR3 nucleotides are TGCAGTGCTGTCTCCGCTCAGGGGGTGAGCTACGAGCAGTACTTC.

This clonotype came up many times. The chain combines TRBV12-3 or TRBV12-4 with TRBJ2-1, with 9 bases identical to TRBD1. With 2 bases clipped from V and 8 bases from J, the junction kept 7 bases outside the gene matches. The CDR3 runs to 15 residues. CDR3 protein: CASSLSGTGYYEQFF. CDR3 nucleotide sequence: TGTGCCAGCAGTTTATCTGGGACAGGGTATTATGAGCAGTTCTTC.

This clonotype was counted many times. The J gene is TRBJ2-3, the V gene TRBV11-2, with D maybe TRBD2 (6 bases). V shed 0 bases and J shed 6 bases, with 13 bases lying between them. The CDR3 is made up of 15 amino acids. Germline CDR1 is SGHAT and CDR2 is FQNNGV. Here the CDR3 DNA reads TGTGCCAGCAGCTTAGAGGGGCGACTAGAGGATACGCAGTATTTT. It encodes CASSLEGRLEDTQYF.

This clonotype has a count of ten or more. The chain links TRBV2 to TRBJ2-7, with D possibly being TRBD1 or TRBD2 (5 bases each). The CDR3 is 14 amino acids. V was pared by 8 bases and J by 6 bases, with 20 bases between. Germline-derived CDR1 and CDR2 are SNHLY and FYNNEI. The CDR3 coding sequence is TGTGCCAGCGGGAAACAGGACTCGAATCGCGAGCAGTACTTC. Protein sequence: CASGKQDSNREQYF. Combining the CDR3 with reference TRBV2 and TRBJ2-7 gives the whole variable domain EPEVTQTPSHQVTQMGQEVILRCVPISNHLYFYWYRQILGQKVEFLVSFYNNEISEKSEIFDDQFSVERPDGSNFTLKIRSTKLEDSAMYFCASGKQDSNREQYFGPGTRLTVT.

The sample holds many counts of this clonotype. V is TRBV10-1 and J is TRBJ2-1, with D possibly being TRBD1 (6 bases). V lost 0 bases to trimming and J lost 0 bases, with 9 bases between them. The CDR3 totals 16 residues. Per the germline V gene, CDR1 is WNHNN and CDR2 is SYGVQD (reference sequence). CDR3 in amino acids: CASSESDSGSYNEQFF. In nucleotides, the CDR3 is TGCGCCAGCAGTGAGTCGGACAGTGGCTCCTACAATGAGCAGTTCTTC.

This clonotype showed up many times. V is TRBV27 and J is TRBJ2-7; 9 nucleotides align to TRBD2. Germline CDR1 is MNHEY and CDR2 is SMNVEV (reference sequence). J was trimmed by 6 bases and V by 3 bases; bases with no gene match: 12. The CDR3 has 16 residues. CDR3 nucleotides: TGTGCCAGCAGTTTGCTGGCGACTAGCGGCAGGCGCGAGCAGTACTTC. Its protein product is CASSLLATSGRREQYF.

This clonotype was detected ten times or more. The J gene is TRBJ2-7, the V gene TRBV5-1, with D tentatively TRBD2 (6 bases). This CDR3 is built from 16 residues. V lost 1 base and J 5 bases, leaving 19 bases between the germline ends. Germline CDR1 SGHRS, CDR2 YFSETQ. CDR3 amino acids: CASSLLGSGVEDEQYF. In nucleotides, the CDR3 is TGCGCCAGCAGCTTGTTAGGGTCGGGAGTTGAGGACGAGCAGTACTTC.

The gene calls are TRBV18 and TRBJ2-4; 7 bases are shared with TRBD2. CDR1 is KGHSH and CDR2 is LQKENI in the germline V gene. The trim removed 2 bases at V and 1 base at J, leaving 8 bases unmatched. The CDR3 extends over 17 amino acids. The CDR3 DNA reads TGTGCCAGCTCACCAAGAACGGGGAGGGTGGCCAAAAACATTCAGTACTTC. Amino acid sequence: CASSPRTGRVAKNIQYF.

This clonotype was seen repeatedly, ten times or more. The chain uses TRBV7-2 and TRBJ1-3; no clear D. The CDR3 covers 14 residues. Germline V gene data show CDR1 as SGHTA and CDR2 as FQGNSA. V dropped 5 bases and J dropped 0 bases, with 8 bases sitting between them. The CDR3 DNA reads as TGTGCCAGCAGCCCGTGGGGCTCTGGAAACACCATATATTTT. Translation: CASSPWGSGNTIYF.

This clonotype came up a few times. The V gene is TRBV5-1, the J gene TRBJ2-2; 11 bases line up with TRBD2. This CDR3 is built from 19 residues. Germline trimming cut 0 bases from V and 4 bases from J; bases unmatched to any gene: 11. Germline V CDR1 and CDR2: SGHRS, YFSETQ. DNA for the CDR3: TGCGCCAGCAGCTTGGGCCCTAGCGGGAGGAACCGGGGCACCGGGGAGCTGTTTTTT. Amino acid sequence: CASSLGPSGRNRGTGELFF.

This clonotype showed up many times. The rearrangement joins TRBV20-1 to TRBJ1-2, with D possibly matching TRBD1 (6 bases). Germline CDR1 reads DFQATT; CDR2 reads SNEGSKA (reference sequence). V was pared by 0 bases and J by 7 bases, with 15 bases between. CDR3 length: 14 amino acids. CDR3 in amino acids: CSAREARGAGGYTF. The CDR3 DNA is TGCAGTGCTAGAGAGGCAAGGGGGGCGGGTGGCTACACCTTC.